This entry lists 6 T cell receptor beta chains sequenced from one sample in a study of cytomegalovirus exposure and HLA in healthy donors (dated by TCRdb to 2017 to 2019). The library was generated by the immunoSEQ multiplex PCR assay. TCRdb holds this immuneACCESS table with in-frame rearrangements only. Some clones are missing; in checked studies, unresolved V genes explain under half, and the rest has no known cause. The sample contains fewer than 85,000 clones, 96% of them found a single time. Of the sample, about 1.3% is held by the ten largest clones. What was sequenced was PBMCs. These TCRs come from a woman aged 18-29 years in good health and CMV-seronegative.

This rearrangement joins TRBV6-5 to TRBJ2-3; 11 bases agree with TRBD2. CDR1 and CDR2 (germline): MNHEY, SVGAGI. The J segment lost 4 bases and the V segment lost 6 bases, leaving 6 bases of the junction unmatched. CDR3 length equals 15 residues. The DNA for the CDR3 is TGTGCCAGCAGAGGGCTAGCGGGAGGTGCAGATACGCAGTATTTT. Protein: CASRGLAGGADTQYF.

J is TRBJ2-7 and V is TRBV29-1, with 8 bases fitting TRBD1. J was trimmed by 5 bases and V by 7 bases; bases with no gene match: 10. This CDR3 is 13 amino acids long. The germline V gene has CDR1 SQVTM and CDR2 ANQGSEA. The CDR3 DNA reads TGCAGCGCTATACCAGGGGGCTTTAACGAGCAGTACTTC. It yields the protein CSAIPGGFNEQYF.

CDR3 nucleotide sequence: TGCAGCACCCCCGAGGCGGACTCCTACAATGAGCAGTTCTTC. Protein product: CSTPEADSYNEQFF. The chain couples TRBV29-1 to TRBJ2-1; no clear D. Germline V CDR1 and CDR2: SQVTM, ANQGSEA. V was pared by 8 bases and J by 0 bases, with 14 bases between. The CDR3 has 14 amino acids.

This rearrangement joins TRBV5-1 to TRBJ1-5, with D perhaps matching TRBD1 (6 bases). Germline CDR1 and CDR2: SGHRS and YFSETQ. V dropped 4 bases and J dropped 6 bases, with 14 bases sitting between them. The CDR3 covers 14 residues. CDR3 sequence reads: CASSPGGLGQPQHF. As DNA, the CDR3 is TGCGCCAGCAGCCCGGGGGGCCTAGGTCAGCCCCAGCATTTT.

The rearrangement links TRBV7-2 to TRBJ2-3, with TRBD2 as a possible D gene (6 bases). Trimming took 3 bases from V and 1 from J, leaving 23 bases between them. Germline V gene data show CDR1 as SGHTA and CDR2 as FQGNSA. The CDR3 extends over 19 amino acids. The CDR3 nucleotides read TGTGCCAGCAGCTTTCGTTCGTCAACCGGACTATCTGGCACAGATACGCAGTATTTT. Its translation is CASSFRSSTGLSGTDTQYF.

V is TRBV27 and J is TRBJ1-2; 11 positions match TRBD1. CDR3 length: 17 amino acids. With 6 bases clipped from V and 4 bases from J, the junction kept 13 bases outside the gene matches. The germline V gene encodes CDR1 MNHEY and CDR2 SMNVEV (reference sequence). The CDR3 DNA follows: TGTGCCAGCAGACAAAAGGGGACAGGGGGTTTCCTCTATGGCTACACCTTC. Encoded protein: CASRQKGTGGFLYGYTF.